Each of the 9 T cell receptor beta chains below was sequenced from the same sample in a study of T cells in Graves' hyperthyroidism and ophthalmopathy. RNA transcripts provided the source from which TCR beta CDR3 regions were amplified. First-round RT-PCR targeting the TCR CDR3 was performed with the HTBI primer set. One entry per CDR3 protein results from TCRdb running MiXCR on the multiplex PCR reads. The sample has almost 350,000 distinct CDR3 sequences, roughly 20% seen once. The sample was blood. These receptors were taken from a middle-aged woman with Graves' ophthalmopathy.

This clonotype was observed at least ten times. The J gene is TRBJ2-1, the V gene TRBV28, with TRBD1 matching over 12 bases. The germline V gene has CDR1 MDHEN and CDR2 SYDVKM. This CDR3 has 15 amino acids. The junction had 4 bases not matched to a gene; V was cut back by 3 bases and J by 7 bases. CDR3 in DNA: TGTGCCAGCAGTTTGGGACAGGGGGCGCGGAATGAGCAGTTCTTC. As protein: CASSLGQGARNEQFF.

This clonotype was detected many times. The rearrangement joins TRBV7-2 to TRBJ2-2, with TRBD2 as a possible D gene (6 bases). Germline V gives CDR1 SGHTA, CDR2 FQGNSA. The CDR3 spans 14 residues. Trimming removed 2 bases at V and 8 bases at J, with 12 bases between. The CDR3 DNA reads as TGTGCCAGCAGCTTAAGGGGACTGAAGGGGGAGCTGTTTTTT. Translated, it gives CASSLRGLKGELFF.

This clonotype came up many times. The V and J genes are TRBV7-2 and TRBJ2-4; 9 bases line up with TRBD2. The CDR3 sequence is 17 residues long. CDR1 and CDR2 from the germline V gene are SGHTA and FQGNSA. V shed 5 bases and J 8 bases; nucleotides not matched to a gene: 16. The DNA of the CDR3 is TGTGCCAGCAGCCCGCATGTCTCTAGCGGGAAGGCTTACATTCAGTACTTC. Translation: CASSPHVSSGKAYIQYF.

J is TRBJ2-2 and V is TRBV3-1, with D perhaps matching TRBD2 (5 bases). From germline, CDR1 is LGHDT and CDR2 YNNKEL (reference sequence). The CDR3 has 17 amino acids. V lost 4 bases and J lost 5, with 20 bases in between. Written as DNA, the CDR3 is TGTGCCAGCAGCCCCAGGATAGCGTTTTCGGTGACCGGGGAGCTGTTTTTT. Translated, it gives CASSPRIAFSVTGELFF.

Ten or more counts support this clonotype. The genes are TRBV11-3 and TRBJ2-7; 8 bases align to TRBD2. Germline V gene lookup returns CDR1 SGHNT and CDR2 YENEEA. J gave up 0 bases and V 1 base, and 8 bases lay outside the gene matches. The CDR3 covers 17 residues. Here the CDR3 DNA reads TGTGCCAGCAGCTTAGTTGCTAGGCGGGGGGCCTCCTACGAGCAGTACTTC. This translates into CASSLVARRGASYEQYF.

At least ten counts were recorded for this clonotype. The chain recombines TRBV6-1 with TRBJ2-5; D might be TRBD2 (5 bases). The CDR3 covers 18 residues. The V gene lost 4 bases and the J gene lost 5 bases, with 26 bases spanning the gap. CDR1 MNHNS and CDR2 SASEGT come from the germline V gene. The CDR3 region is CASSVPAPFGNGVETQYF. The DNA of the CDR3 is TGTGCCAGCAGTGTCCCGGCCCCATTCGGGAACGGGGTGGAGACCCAGTACTTC.

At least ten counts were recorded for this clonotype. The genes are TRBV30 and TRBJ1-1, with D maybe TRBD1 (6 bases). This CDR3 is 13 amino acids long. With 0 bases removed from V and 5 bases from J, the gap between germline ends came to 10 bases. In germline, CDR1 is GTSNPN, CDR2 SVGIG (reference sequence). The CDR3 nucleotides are TGTGCCTGGAGTGTTACAGGGCCGACTGAAGCTTTCTTT. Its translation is CAWSVTGPTEAFF.

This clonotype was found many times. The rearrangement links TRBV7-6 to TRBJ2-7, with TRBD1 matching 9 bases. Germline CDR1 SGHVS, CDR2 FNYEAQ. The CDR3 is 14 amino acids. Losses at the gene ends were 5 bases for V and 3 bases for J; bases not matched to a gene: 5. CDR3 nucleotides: TGTGCCAGCAGCCGCGGGACAGGGAACTACGAGCAGTACTTC. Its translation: CASSRGTGNYEQYF.

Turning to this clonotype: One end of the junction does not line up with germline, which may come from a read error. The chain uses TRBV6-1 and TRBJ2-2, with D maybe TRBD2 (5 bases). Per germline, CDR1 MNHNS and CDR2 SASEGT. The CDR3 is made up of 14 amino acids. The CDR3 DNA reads TGTGCCAGCAGTGAACATGCGAACACCGGGGAGCTGTCTTTT. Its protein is CASSEHANTGELSF.